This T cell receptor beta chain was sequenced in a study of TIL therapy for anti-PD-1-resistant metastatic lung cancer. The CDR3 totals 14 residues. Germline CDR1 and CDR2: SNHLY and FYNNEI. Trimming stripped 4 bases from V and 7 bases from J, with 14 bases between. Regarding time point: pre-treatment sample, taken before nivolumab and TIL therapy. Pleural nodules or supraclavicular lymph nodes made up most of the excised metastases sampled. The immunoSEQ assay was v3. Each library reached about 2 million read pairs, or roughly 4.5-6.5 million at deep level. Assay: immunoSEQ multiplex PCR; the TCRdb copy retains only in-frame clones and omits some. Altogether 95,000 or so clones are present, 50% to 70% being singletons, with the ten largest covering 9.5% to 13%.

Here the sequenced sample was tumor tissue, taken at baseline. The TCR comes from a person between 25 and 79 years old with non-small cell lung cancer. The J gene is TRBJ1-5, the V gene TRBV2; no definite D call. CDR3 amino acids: CASSGASVGQPQHF. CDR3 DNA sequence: TGTGCCAGCAGTGGTGCTTCTGTAGGGCAGCCCCAGCATTTT.